This entry features one TCR beta chain sequence. The data derive from a study of blood T cell repertoires in COVID-19. The overall study: Acute and convalescent COVID-19 samples came from the United States, Italy and Spain.

Germline V lookup: CDR1 SGDLS, CDR2 YYNGEE. V gave up 3 bases and J gave up 6 bases; unmatched junction bases: 16. The CDR3 loop spans 18 amino acids. Assignments of participants to cohorts depended upon their own reported clinical history. Sequencing was performed with immunoSEQ multiplex PCR; in TCRdb, only in-frame clones are kept and a portion is missing. The repertoire includes about 260,000 clones, around 86% of them detected once, and roughly 2% sits in the top ten. Specimen: PBMCs or T cells enriched from blood (not recorded which). The sequence derives from a woman aged 50 to 60 who had recovered from COVID-19. The gene calls are TRBV9 and TRBJ2-1, with 9 bases lining up with TRBD1. DNA of the CDR3: TGTGCCAGCAGCGCCGGAGCCCGGACAGGGGTTAGAGGCAATGAGCAGTTCTTC. Amino acids: CASSAGARTGVRGNEQFF.